The T cell receptor (beta chain) described here comes from a study of identical twins. General observations from the study: Insertion counts were lower in abundant cord blood beta clonotypes, a trend that memory repertoires did not show.

A note on this clonotype: Its antigen remains unidentified.

Each donor was a healthy Caucasian. The length of the CDR3 is 13 residues. V lost 5 bases to trimming and J lost 6 bases, with 11 bases between them. Germline-derived CDR1 and CDR2 are KGHDR and SFDVKD. TCRdb redid the calling of the 5' RACE reads with MiXCR, one entry per CDR3 protein. Found here are roughly 1,500,000 distinct CDR3 sequences, about 31% of them singletons; the top ten hold about 0.27%. The sequence was obtained from a newborn girl in good health. V is TRBV24-1 and J is TRBJ2-3, with D possibly being TRBD1 (5 bases). The sample consisted of cord blood. CDR3: CATSGQPGDTQYF. Here the CDR3 DNA reads TGTGCCACCAGTGGACAGCCAGGGGATACGCAGTATTTT.